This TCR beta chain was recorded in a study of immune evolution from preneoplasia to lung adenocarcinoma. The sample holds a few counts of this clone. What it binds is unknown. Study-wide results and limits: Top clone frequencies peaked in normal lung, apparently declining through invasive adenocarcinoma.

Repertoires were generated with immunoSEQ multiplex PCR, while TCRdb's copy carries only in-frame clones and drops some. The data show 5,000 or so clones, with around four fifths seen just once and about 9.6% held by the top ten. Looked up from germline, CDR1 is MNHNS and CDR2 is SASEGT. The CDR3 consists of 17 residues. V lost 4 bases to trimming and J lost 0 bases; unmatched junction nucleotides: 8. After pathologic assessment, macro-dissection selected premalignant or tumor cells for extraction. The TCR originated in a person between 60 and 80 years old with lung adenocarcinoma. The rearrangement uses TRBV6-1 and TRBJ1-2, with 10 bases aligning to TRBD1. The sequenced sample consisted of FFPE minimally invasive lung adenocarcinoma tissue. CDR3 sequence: CASSAKGTGDANYGYTF. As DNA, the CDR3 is TGTGCCAGCAGTGCTAAAGGGACAGGGGATGCTAACTATGGCTACACCTTC.